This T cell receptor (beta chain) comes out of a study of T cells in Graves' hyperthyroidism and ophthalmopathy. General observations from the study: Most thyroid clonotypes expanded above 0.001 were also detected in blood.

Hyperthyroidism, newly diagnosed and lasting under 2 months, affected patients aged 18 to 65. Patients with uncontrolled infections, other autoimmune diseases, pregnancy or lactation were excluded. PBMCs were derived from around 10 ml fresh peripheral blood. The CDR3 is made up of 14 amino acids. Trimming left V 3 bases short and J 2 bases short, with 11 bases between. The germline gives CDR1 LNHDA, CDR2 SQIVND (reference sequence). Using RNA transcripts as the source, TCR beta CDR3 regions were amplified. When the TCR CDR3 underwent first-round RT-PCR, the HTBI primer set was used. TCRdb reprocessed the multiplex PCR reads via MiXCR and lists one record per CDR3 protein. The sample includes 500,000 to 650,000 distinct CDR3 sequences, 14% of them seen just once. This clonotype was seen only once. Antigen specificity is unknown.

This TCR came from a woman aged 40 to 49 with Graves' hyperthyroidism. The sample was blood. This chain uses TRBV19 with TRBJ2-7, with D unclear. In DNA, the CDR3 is TGTGCCAGTAGTATGGTAGGGCCAACCTACGAGCAGTACTTC. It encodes CASSMVGPTYEQYF.